The T cell receptor beta chain described here comes from a study of T cell changes during pregnancy in multiple sclerosis (dated by TCRdb to the late 2010s). Some background on the complete study: Changes in the T cell repertoire over the course of pregnancy were examined in this study in women with multiple sclerosis.

Points on this clone: Its antigen is currently not known. Per-base qualities were not stored, and no clone one base away is much larger.

Receptor libraries were prepared by the immunoSEQ multiplex PCR assay. TCRdb mirrors the immuneACCESS table, restricted to in-frame sequences. Some clones are absent from its copies; in checked studies, under half trace to an unresolved V gene, and the reason for the others is unknown. The table for this sample lists tens of thousands of clones; around 92% of them were counted only once. The ten largest account for 2% to 2.5% of the sample. After removal of 2 bases from V and 11 bases from J, the junction retains 9 bases not matched to a gene. Including cysteine and phenylalanine, the CDR3 has 14 amino acids. Left in the record is the CDR3 DNA by itself, 42 bases read in frame from the first base. CDR1 and CDR2 (SGHNT, YYREEE) derive from the germline V gene (reference sequence).

The V gene is TRBV5-4 and the J gene is TRBJ1-1; TRBD1 fits 10 bases in the junction. The input for sequencing was peripheral blood, taken after pregnancy. The sequence was collected from a female donor with multiple sclerosis, enrolled in a pregnancy study. The nucleotides are TGTGCCAGCAGCTTCATGGGACAGGGGTTGGGTGCTTTCTTT. The resulting protein is CASSFMGQGLGAFF.